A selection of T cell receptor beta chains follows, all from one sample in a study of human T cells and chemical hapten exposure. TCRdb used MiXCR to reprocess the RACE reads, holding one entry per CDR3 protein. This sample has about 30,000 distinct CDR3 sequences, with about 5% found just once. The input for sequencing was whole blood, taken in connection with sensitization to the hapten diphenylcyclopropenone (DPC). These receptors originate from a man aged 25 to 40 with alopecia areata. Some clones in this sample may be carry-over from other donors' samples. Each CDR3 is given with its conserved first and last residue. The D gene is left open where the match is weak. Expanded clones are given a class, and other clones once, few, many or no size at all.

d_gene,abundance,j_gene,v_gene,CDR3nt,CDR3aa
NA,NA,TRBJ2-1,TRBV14,TGTGCCAGCAGCGGTAGCGAAGCCTACAATGAGCAGTTCTTC,CASSGSEAYNEQFF
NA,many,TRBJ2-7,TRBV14,TGTGCCAGCAGCCAAGTCGGGGGACACCCCCGCGAGCAGTACTTC,CASSQVGGHPREQYF
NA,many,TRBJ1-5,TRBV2,TGTGCCAGCAGTCCGGGCCCTTATCAGCCCCAGCATTTT,CASSPGPYQPQHF
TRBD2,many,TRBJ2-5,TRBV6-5,TGTGCCAGCAGTTACTCAGCCCCGACTAGCGGGAGGGCCGAAGAGACCCAGTACTTC,CASSYSAPTSGRAEETQYF
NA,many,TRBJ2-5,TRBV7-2,TGTGCCAGCAGCTTAAGTCCCCAGGGCCAGACCCAGTACTTC,CASSLSPQGQTQYF
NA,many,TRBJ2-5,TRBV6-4,TGTGCCAGCTACCTGTACCAAGAGACCCAGTACTTC,CASYLYQETQYF
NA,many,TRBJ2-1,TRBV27,TGTGCCAGCACTGGCAGCTACAATGAGCAGTTCTTC,CASTGSYNEQFF
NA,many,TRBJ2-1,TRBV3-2,TGTGCCAGCAGCCACCCCCCCGGGACTAGCGGGCCCCGCTCCTACAATGAGCAGTTCTTC,CASSHPPGTSGPRSYNEQFF
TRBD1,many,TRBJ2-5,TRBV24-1,TGTGCCACCAGTGAGGGACAGGGCGTCCAAGAGACCCAGTACTTC,CATSEGQGVQETQYF
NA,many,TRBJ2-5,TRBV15,TGTGCCACCAGCAAAGGGGCAGGGGTTCGCGGGGAGACCCAGTACTTC,CATSKGAGVRGETQYF
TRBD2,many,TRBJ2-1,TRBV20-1,TGCAGTGCTAGAGTAGCGGGAGCTTACTCCTACAATGAGCAGTTCTTC,CSARVAGAYSYNEQFF
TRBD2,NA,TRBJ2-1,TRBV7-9,TGTGCCAGCAGCCCAAGACTAGCGGAGCCGGCCTACAATGAGCAGTTCTTC,CASSPRLAEPAYNEQFF
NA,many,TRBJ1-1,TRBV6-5,TGTGCCAGCAGGGAGGTCGACGGCACTGAAGCTTTCTTT,CASREVDGTEAFF
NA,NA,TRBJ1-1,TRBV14,TGTGCCAGCAGCCACGGGACACAGAACACTGAAGCTTTCTTT,CASSHGTQNTEAFF
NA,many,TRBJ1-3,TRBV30,TGTGCCTGGAGTGGGCAGGGGGGAAACACCATATATTTT,CAWSGQGGNTIYF
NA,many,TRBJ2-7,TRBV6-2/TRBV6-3,TGTGCCAGCAGTCCAACAGCCTACGAGCAGTACTTC,CASSPTAYEQYF
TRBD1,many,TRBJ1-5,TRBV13,TGTGCCAGCAGCCACAGGGGGACCAATCAGCCCCAGCATTTT,CASSHRGTNQPQHF
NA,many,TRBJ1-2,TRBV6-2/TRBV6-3,TGTGCCAGCAGTTACTCGGCAGTAATCAGCTACACCTTC,CASSYSAVISYTF
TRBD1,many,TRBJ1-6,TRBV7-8,TGTGCCAGCAGCTTAGACGGGACAGGGAATGATCCCCTCCACTTT,CASSLDGTGNDPLHF
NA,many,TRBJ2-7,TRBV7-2,TGTGCCAGCAGCGCGAGGGTGGGCTCCTACGAGCAGTACTTC,CASSARVGSYEQYF
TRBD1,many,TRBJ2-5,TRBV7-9,TGTGCCAGCAGCTTTTCGGACAGGGGGCAGGAGACCCAGTACTTC,CASSFSDRGQETQYF
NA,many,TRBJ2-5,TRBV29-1,TGCAGCGTTTCCCCGGGGGAGACCCAGTACTTC,CSVSPGETQYF
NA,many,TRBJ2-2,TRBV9,TGTGCCAGCAGCGTACCAAAGGGCGCGAACACCGGGGAGCTGTTTTTT,CASSVPKGANTGELFF
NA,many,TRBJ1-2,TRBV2,TGTGCCAGCAGCCCGGGACACGGCTATGGCTACACCTTC,CASSPGHGYGYTF
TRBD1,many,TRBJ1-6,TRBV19,TGTGCCAGTAGGGCGGGACAGGGGGGTTCACCCCTCCACTTT,CASRAGQGGSPLHF
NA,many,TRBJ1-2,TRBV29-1,TGCAGCGCCTCCGAGGGGGACGACTATGGCTACACCTTC,CSASEGDDYGYTF
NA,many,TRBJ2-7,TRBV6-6,TGTGCCAGCAGTTCAACCGGGACAAAGGAGCAGTACTTC,CASSSTGTKEQYF
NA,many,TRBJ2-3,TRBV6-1,TGTGCCAGCAGTGACATGGGTACGCAGTATTTT,CASSDMGTQYF
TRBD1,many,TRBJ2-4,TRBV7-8,TGTGCCAGCAGCCCACCCCGCGACAGGGGCCAAAACATTCAGTACTTC,CASSPPRDRGQNIQYF
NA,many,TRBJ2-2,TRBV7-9,TGTGCCAGCAGCTCCAGGGACCTCACCGGGGAGCTGTTTTTT,CASSSRDLTGELFF
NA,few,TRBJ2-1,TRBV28,TGTGCCAGCAGTTCGAGCGGCCAGGGCCCCGATGAGCAGTTCTTC,CASSSSGQGPDEQFF
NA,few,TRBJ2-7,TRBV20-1,TGCAGTGCGGGCCGTGGTAGCGGCACCTACGAGCAGTACTTC,CSAGRGSGTYEQYF
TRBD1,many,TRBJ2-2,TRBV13,TGTGCCAGCAGCAGGCGGACAGGGGGAACCGGGGAGCTGTTTTTT,CASSRRTGGTGELFF
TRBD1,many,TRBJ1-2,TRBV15,TGTGCCACCGCCCGGGACAGCAATGGCTACACCTTC,CATARDSNGYTF
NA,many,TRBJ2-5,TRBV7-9,TGTGCCAGCAGCTTAGGCCCACGGCAAGAGACCCAGTACTTC,CASSLGPRQETQYF
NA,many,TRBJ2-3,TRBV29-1,TGCAGCGTTGAGGGCAGGGAGACAGATACGCAGTATTTT,CSVEGRETDTQYF